This T cell receptor (beta chain) was documented in a study of immune evolution from preneoplasia to lung adenocarcinoma. H&E slides confirmed each diagnosis, reviewed by two pathologists independently. V was pared by 4 bases and J by 2 bases, with 15 bases between. CDR1 and CDR2 from the germline V gene are SNHLY and FYNNEI. The CDR3 covers 15 residues. Sequencing used immunoSEQ multiplex PCR; TCRdb keeps in-frame clones, though not all of them. The sample has 3,500 to 4,500 clones, 75% to 85% seen once. The source material was FFPE invasive lung adenocarcinoma tissue. This sequence originates from a person between 45 and 65 years old with lung adenocarcinoma. This chain links TRBV2 with TRBJ2-7, with D unclear. As DNA, the CDR3 is TGTGCCAGCAGTGGGTTGGTAAAGTCGACCTACGAGCAGTACTTC. Amino acid sequence: CASSGLVKSTYEQYF. The full variable domain, rest sourced from reference TRBV2 and TRBJ2-7, is EPEVTQTPSHQVTQMGQEVILRCVPISNHLYFYWYRQILGQKVEFLVSFYNNEISEKSEIFDDQFSVERPDGSNFTLKIRSTKLEDSAMYFCASSGLVKSTYEQYFGPGTRLTVT.